This T cell receptor beta chain was retrieved from a study of blood T cell repertoires in COVID-19. Study background: The United States, Italy and Spain were the sources of the acute and convalescent COVID-19 samples.

Authors' methods: Reference gene primer amplification gave nucleated cell count estimates. Data came from immunoSEQ multiplex PCR; TCRdb stores just in-frame clones and leaves some out. The D gene and trimming were derived from the DNA, and the V and J assignments and clone size from that table. The sample lists 55,000 to 80,000 clones; about four fifths were seen once. The specimen sequenced was peripheral blood. The receptor comes from a woman aged 70-85 years with acute or convalescent COVID-19.

The CDR3 is CASRPRGPEAFF. CDR3 DNA: TGTGCCAGCAGACCGAGGGGGCCTGAAGCTTTCTTT. The V and J genes are TRBV6-6 and TRBJ1-1, with 7 bases identical to TRBD1. V dropped 6 bases and J dropped 6; count of bases not matched to a gene: 4. The V gene's germline CDR1 is MNHNY and CDR2 SVGAGI (reference sequence). This CDR3 contains 12 residues.